In its sample, the clone carrying this T cell receptor (beta chain) was seen once. Its antigen is not identified. The entry originates in a study of cytomegalovirus exposure and HLA in healthy donors. The overall study: A previous analysis identified about 110 million unique TCR beta sequences derived from around 200 million T cells. General study findings and limits: Most CMV-associated TCR beta chains were later found to appear HLA-restricted.

Both 60 Vbeta primers and 13 Jbeta primers went into the PCR. Clones were sequenced by immunoSEQ multiplex PCR, and TCRdb holds only the in-frame ones, with some missing. This table holds 200,000 to 250,000 clones, roughly 83% found once. Trimming left V 6 bases short and J 3 bases short, with 6 bases between. This CDR3 contains 11 residues. Germline V CDR1 and CDR2: SQVTM, ANQGSEA. The sequence was collected from a girl under 18 in good health and CMV-seronegative. The chain employs TRBV29-1 and TRBJ1-3; the D is unclear. The sequenced material came from PBMCs. Here the CDR3 reads CSVLSGNTIYF. The CDR3 nucleotides are TGCAGCGTGCTCAGTGGAAACACCATATATTTT.